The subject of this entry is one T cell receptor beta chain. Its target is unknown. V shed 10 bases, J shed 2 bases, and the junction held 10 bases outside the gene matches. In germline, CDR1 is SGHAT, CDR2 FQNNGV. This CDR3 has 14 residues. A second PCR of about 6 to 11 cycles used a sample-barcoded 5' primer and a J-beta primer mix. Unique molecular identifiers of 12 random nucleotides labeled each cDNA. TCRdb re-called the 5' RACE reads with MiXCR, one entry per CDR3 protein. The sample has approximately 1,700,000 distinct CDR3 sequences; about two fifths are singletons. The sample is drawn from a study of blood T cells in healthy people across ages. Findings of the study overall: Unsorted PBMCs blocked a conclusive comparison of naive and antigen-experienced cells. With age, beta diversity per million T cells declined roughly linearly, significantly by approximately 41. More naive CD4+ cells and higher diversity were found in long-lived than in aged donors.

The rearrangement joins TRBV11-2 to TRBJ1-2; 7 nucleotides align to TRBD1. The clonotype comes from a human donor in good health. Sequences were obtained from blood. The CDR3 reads CAISPGQINYGYTF. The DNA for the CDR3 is TGTGCCATTTCTCCGGGACAGATAAACTATGGCTACACCTTC.